This T cell receptor beta chain emerged from a study of T-cell memory formation after mild COVID-19. Germline-derived CDR1 and CDR2 are DFQATT and SNEGSKA (reference sequence). V shed 1 base and J shed 0 bases, with 10 bases lying between them. The CDR3 sequence is 14 residues long. This clonotype was detected a few times. Its cognate antigen is unknown. Study-wide results and caveats: Cross-reactive memory apparently joined, as some responding clones appeared in pre-infection memory. Whereas later expanders leaned CD4+, clones contracting day 15 to 85 showed a balanced CD4/CD8 makeup.

From 5'RACE with constant-segment primers came TCR alpha and TCR beta cDNA libraries that carried sample barcodes and UMIs. Using its own MiXCR run on the 5' RACE reads, TCRdb lists one record per CDR3 protein. The sample lists approximately 240,000 distinct CDR3 sequences; about a sixth were seen once. The specimen sequenced was PBMCs or a T cell subset sorted from them (not recorded which). The receptor was derived from a man between 18 and 29 years old who had mild COVID-19 (a few samples of this study predate the infection). Cell type and time point are not known. The rearrangement uses TRBV20-1 and TRBJ2-7; no definite D call. In nucleotides, the CDR3 is TGCAGTGCTAGAGCCTCGGGTAGCTCCTACGAGCAGTACGTC. Residues: CSARASGSSYEQYV.